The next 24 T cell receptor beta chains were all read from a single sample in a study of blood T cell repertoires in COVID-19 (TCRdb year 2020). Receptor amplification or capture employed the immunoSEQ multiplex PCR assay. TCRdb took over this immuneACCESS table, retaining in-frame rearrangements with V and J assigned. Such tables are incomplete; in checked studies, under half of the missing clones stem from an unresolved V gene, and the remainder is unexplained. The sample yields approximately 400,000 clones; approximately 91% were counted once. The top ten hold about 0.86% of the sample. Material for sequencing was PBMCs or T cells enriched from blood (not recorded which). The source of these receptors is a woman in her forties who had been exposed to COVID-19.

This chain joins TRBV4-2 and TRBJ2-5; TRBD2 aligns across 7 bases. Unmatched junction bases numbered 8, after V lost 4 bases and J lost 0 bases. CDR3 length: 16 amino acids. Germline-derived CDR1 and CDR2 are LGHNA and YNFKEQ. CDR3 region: CASSPGQRGDQETQYF. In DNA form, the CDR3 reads TGTGCCAGCAGCCCAGGTCAGCGGGGAGACCAAGAGACCCAGTACTTC.

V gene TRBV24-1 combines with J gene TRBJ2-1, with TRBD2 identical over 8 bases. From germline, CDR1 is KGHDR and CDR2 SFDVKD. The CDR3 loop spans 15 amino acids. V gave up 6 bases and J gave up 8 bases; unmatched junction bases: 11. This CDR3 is CATSTASGPGDEQFF. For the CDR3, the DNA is TGTGCCACCAGTACGGCTAGCGGGCCTGGAGATGAGCAGTTCTTC.

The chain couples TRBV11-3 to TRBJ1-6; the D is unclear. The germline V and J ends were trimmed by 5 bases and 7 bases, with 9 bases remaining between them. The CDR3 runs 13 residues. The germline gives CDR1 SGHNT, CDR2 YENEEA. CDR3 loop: CASSLTGNSPLHF. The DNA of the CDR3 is TGTGCCAGCAGCCTGACGGGGAATTCACCCCTCCACTTT.

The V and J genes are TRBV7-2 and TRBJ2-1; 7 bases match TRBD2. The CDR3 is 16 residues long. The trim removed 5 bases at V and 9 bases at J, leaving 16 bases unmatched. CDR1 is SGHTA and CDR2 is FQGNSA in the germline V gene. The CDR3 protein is CASSPQAGFSQGEQFF. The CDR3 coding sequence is TGTGCCAGCAGCCCTCAAGCGGGATTTAGTCAGGGTGAGCAGTTCTTC.

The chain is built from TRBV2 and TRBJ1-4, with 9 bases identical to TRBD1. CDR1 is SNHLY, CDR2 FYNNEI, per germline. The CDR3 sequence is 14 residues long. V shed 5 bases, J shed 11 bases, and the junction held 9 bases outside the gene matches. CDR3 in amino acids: CASSLTGGEGKLFF. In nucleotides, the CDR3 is TGTGCCAGCAGTCTTACAGGGGGCGAGGGCAAACTGTTTTTT.

The CDR3 DNA reads as TGTGCCAGCAGATTGACAGGCAAGCAAAGAGAGACCCAGTACTTC. Translation: CASRLTGKQRETQYF. V gene TRBV27 combines with J gene TRBJ2-5; possible D gene TRBD1, 6 bases. In germline, CDR1 is MNHEY, CDR2 SMNVEV (reference sequence). The CDR3 loop spans 15 amino acids. The germline V and J ends were trimmed by 6 bases and 4 bases, with 18 bases remaining between them.

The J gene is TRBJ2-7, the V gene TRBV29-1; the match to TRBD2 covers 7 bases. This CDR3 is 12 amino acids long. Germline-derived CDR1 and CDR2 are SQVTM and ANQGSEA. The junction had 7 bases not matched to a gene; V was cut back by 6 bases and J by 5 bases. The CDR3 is CSVSVGGDEQYF. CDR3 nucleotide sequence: TGCAGCGTGTCGGTGGGAGGGGACGAGCAGTACTTC.

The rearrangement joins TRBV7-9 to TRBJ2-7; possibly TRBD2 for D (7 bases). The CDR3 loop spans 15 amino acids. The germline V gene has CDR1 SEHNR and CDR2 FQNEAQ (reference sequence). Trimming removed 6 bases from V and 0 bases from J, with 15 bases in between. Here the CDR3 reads CASSKQGLSSYEQYF. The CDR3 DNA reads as TGTGCCAGCAGTAAACAGGGACTAAGCTCCTACGAGCAGTACTTC.

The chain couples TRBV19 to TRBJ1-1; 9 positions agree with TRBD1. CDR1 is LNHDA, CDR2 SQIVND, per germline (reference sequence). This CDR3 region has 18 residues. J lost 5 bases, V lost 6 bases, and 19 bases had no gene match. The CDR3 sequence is CASSLGFPGQGSRTEAFF. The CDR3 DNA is TGTGCCAGTAGCCTCGGCTTCCCGGGACAGGGATCGAGAACTGAAGCTTTCTTT.

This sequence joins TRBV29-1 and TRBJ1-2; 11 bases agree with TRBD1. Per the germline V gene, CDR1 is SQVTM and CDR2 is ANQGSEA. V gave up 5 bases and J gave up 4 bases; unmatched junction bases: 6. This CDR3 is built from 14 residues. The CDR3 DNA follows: TGCAGCGTTCCCGGGGGACAGGGGGGCTATGGCTACACCTTC. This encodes CSVPGGQGGYGYTF.

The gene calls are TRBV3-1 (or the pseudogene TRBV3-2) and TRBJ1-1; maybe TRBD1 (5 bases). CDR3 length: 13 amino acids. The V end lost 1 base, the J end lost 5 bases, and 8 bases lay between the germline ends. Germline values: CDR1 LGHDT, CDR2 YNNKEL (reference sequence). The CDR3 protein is CASSQGGRTEAFF. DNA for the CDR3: TGTGCCAGCAGCCAAGGGGGGAGGACTGAAGCTTTCTTT.

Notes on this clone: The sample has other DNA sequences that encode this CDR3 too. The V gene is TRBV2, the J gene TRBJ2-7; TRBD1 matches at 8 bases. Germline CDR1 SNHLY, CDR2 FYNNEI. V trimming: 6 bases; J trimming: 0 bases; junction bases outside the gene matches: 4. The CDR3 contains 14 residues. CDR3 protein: CASRRQGSSYEQYF. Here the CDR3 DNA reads TGTGCCAGCAGGCGACAGGGGAGCTCCTACGAGCAGTACTTC.

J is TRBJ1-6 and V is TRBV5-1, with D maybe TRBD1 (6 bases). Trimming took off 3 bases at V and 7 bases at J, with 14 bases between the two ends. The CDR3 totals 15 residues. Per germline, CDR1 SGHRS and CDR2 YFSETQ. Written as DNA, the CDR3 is TGCGCCAGCAGCTCAAGTCCAGGGGCCAATTCACCCCTCCACTTT. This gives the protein CASSSSPGANSPLHF.

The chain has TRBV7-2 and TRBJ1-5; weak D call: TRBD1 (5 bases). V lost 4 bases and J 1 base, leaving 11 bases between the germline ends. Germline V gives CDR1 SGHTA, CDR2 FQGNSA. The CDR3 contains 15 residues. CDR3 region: CASSSTGGSNQPQHF. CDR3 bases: TGTGCCAGCAGCTCGACGGGGGGGAGCAATCAGCCCCAGCATTTT.

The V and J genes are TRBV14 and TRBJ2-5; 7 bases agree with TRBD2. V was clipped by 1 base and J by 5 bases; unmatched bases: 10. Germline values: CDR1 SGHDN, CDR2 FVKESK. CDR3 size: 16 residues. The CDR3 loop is CASSQALAAAPETQYF. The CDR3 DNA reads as TGTGCCAGCAGCCAAGCTCTAGCGGCGGCCCCGGAGACCCAGTACTTC.

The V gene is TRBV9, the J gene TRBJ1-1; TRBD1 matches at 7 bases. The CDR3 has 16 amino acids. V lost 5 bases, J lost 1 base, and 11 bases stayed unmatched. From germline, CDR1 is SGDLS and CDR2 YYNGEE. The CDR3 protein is CASSRQGMRANTEAFF. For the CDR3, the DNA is TGTGCCAGCAGTCGACAGGGAATGAGGGCGAACACTGAAGCTTTCTTT. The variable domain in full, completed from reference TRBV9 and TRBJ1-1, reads DSGVTQTPKHLITATGQRVTLRCSPRSGDLSVYWYQQSLDQGLQFLIQYYNGEERAKGNILERFSAQQFPDLHSELNLSSLELGDSALYFCASSRQGMRANTEAFFGQGTRLTVV.

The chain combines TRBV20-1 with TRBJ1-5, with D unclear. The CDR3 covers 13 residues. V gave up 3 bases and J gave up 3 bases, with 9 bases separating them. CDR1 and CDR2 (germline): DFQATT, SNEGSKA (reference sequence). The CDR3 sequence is CSASSGFNQPQHF. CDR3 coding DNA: TGCAGTGCTAGTTCAGGCTTCAATCAGCCCCAGCATTTT.

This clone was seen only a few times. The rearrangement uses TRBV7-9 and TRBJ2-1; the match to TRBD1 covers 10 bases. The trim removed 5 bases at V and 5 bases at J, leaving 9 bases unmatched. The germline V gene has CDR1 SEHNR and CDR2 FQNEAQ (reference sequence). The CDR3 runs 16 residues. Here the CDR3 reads CASSRIGTGADNEQFF. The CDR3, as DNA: TGTGCCAGCAGCCGTATAGGGACAGGGGCCGACAATGAGCAGTTCTTC.

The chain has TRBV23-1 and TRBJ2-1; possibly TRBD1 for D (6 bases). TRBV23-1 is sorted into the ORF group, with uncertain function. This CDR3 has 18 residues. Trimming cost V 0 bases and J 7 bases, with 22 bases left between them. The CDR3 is CASSQSAQGKIAPNEQFF. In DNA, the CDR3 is TGCGCCAGCAGTCAATCGGCGCAGGGGAAGATAGCACCGAATGAGCAGTTCTTC.

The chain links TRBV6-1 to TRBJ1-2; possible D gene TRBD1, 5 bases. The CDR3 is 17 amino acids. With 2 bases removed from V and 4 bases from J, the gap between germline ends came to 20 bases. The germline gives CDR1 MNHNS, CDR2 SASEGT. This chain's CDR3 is CASSETPGGELSYGYTF. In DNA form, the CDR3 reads TGTGCCAGCAGTGAAACCCCGGGAGGGGAATTGAGCTATGGCTACACCTTC.

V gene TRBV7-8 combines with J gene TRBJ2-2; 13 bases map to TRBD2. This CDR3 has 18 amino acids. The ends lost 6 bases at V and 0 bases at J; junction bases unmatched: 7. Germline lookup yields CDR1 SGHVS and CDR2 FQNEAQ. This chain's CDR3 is CASRRGTSGKANTGELFF. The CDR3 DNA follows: TGTGCCAGCAGGAGGGGGACTAGCGGGAAGGCGAACACCGGGGAGCTGTTTTTT. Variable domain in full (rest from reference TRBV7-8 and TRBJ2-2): GAGVSQSPRYKVAKRGQDVALRCDPISGHVSLFWYQQALGQGPEFLTYFQNEAQLDKSGLPSDRFFAERPEGSVSTLKIQRTQQEDSAVYLCASRRGTSGKANTGELFFGEGSRLTVL.

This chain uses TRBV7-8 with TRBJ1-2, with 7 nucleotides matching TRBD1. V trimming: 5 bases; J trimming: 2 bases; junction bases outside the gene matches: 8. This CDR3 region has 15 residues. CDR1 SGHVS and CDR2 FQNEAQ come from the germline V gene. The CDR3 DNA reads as TGTGCCAGCAGCCCGCTGGGACAGCAAAACTATGGCTACACCTTC. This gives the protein CASSPLGQQNYGYTF.

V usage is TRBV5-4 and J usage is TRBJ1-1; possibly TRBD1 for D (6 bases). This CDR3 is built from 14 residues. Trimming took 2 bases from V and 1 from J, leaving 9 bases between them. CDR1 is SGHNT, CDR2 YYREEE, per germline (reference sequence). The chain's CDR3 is CASSLTGPNTEAFF. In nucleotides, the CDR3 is TGTGCCAGCAGCTTAACAGGGCCGAACACTGAAGCTTTCTTT.

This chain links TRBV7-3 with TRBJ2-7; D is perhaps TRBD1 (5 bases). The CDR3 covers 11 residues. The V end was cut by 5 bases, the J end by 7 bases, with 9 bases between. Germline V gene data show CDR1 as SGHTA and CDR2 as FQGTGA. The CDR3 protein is CASSQGGEQYF. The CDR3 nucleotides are TGTGCCAGCAGCCAGGGTGGAGAGCAGTACTTC.